The present entry profiles one T cell receptor (beta chain) with its context. Its cognate antigen is unknown. This record belongs to a study of T cells in localized non-small cell lung cancer. Study results and limitations: In adjacent lung, a median roughly 57 of the top 100 tumor clones were found.

CDR3 length equals 17 residues. V lost 2 bases to trimming and J lost 2 bases, with 17 bases between them. The germline V gene encodes CDR1 MNHNS and CDR2 SASEGT. Only in-frame clones appear in the TCRdb table, and some are missing; sequencing was by immunoSEQ multiplex PCR. The profile shows around 24,000 clones, 75% to 90% of them singletons. This TCR was sampled from a man between 35 and 75 years old with stage I squamous cell lung carcinoma. The sequencing here drew on peripheral blood, taken before any cancer treatment. V and J are TRBV6-1 and TRBJ2-3; the D is unclear. The CDR3 loop is CASSESRNPLNTDTQYF. CDR3 bases: TGTGCCAGCAGTGAATCCAGGAACCCTCTTAACACAGATACGCAGTATTTT.